This paragraph covers one T cell receptor beta chain sequence. The sample comes from a study of OX40 agonist ivuxolimab in advanced cancers. Produced via immunoSEQ multiplex PCR; TCRdb's table is partial and in-frame only. The repertoire holds about 51,000 clones, with approximately 80% as singletons. Trimming at V came to 3 bases and at J to 2 bases, leaving 6 bases not matched to a gene. This CDR3 comprises 16 residues. Germline-derived CDR1 and CDR2 are LGHNT and FRNRAP. This receptor was taken from an adult with an advanced solid tumor such as melanoma, head and neck, liver or kidney cancer. This specimen consisted of CD4+ or CD8+ T cells sorted from blood, obtained in a trial of the OX40 agonist ivuxolimab. The chain carries TRBV12-5 and TRBJ2-2; 7 bases line up with TRBD2. Here the CDR3 reads CASGFDPSGNTGELFF. The CDR3, as DNA: TGTGCTAGTGGTTTTGATCCTAGCGGAAACACCGGGGAGCTGTTTTTT.